Listed below are T cell receptor beta chains from one sample, sequenced in a study of cytomegalovirus exposure and HLA in healthy donors. Generated by immunoSEQ multiplex PCR, the TCRdb table keeps only in-frame clones and is missing some. Altogether 90,000 to 150,000 clones are present, about 83% being singletons, with the ten largest covering roughly 2%. Sequenced: PBMCs. These receptors all stem from a woman in her 30s in good health and CMV-seronegative. Both conserved end residues are part of each CDR3. A D gene is named only where the DNA matches it firmly. Size tells how often a clone was seen (once, few, many) or the class of an expanded clone, and some rows leave it out.

j_call d_call clone_size v_call cdr3_nt cdr3_aa
TRBJ2-3 TRBD2 NA TRBV9 TGTGCCAGCAGCGTTCAGGATTGGGGCGGGGGGGGGAATACGCAGTATTTT CASSVQDWGGGGNTQYF
TRBJ2-3 NA NA TRBV7-6 TGTGCCAGCAGCTTAGTAGCCCCCCGGGTGAGGGTAGATACGCAGTATTTT CASSLVAPRVRVDTQYF
TRBJ1-6 NA NA TRBV7-9 TGTGCCAGCAGTTTACAGGGTGGGGTGCATAATTCACCCCTCCACTTT CASSLQGGVHNSPLHF
TRBJ2-1 TRBD2 NA TRBV7-2 TGTGCCAGCAGCCAGCGCGGGGGCTCCTACAATGAGCAGTTCTTC CASSQRGGSYNEQFF
TRBJ1-2 TRBD1 NA TRBV27 TGTGCCAGCAGGGACGGACAGGGAGGAGGCTACACCTTC CASRDGQGGGYTF
TRBJ1-3 NA once TRBV19 TGTGCCAGCACCGATAGTTCATGGAACACCATATATTTT CASTDSSWNTIYF
TRBJ2-1 TRBD2 once TRBV7-2 TGTGCCAGCAGCTTAACGAGGGCGGGGGGGTCCTACAATGAGCAGTTCTTC CASSLTRAGGSYNEQFF
TRBJ2-7 TRBD1 NA TRBV6-5 TGTGCCAGCAGTTACGGGACAGGGATGTACGAGCAGTACTTC CASSYGTGMYEQYF
TRBJ2-4 NA NA TRBV5-4 TGTGCCAGCAGCTCGGGGGGCCCCTTAGCCAAAAACATTCAGTACTTC CASSSGGPLAKNIQYF
TRBJ2-5 NA NA TRBV6-1 TGTGCCAGCAGTGGCAAGCTTCGGGAGACCCAGTACTTC CASSGKLRETQYF
TRBJ1-2 TRBD1 few TRBV2 TGTGCCAGCAGAGGACAGGCCTCTAACTATGGCTACACCTTC CASRGQASNYGYTF
TRBJ2-1 TRBD2 NA TRBV7-9 TGTGCCAGCAGCTTGCTATGGACTAGAAACAATGAGCAGTTCTTC CASSLLWTRNNEQFF
TRBJ2-3 TRBD2 once TRBV19 TGTGCCAGTAGTAGGACCCTTCTAGCGGGGGCTATCACAGATACGCAGTATTTT CASSRTLLAGAITDTQYF
TRBJ1-1 NA NA TRBV5-1 TGCGCCAGCAGCTTGTTAGGGGGATTAACTGAAGCTTTCTTT CASSLLGGLTEAFF
TRBJ1-2 TRBD1 NA TRBV11-3 TGTGCCAGCAGCTACGGGACAGGGGCCTTTAACTATGGCTACACCTTC CASSYGTGAFNYGYTF
TRBJ1-2 TRBD1 NA TRBV6-1 TGTGCCAGCAGTGAAGCATTGACAGGGGGCGCAGCCTCCTATGGCTACACCTTC CASSEALTGGAASYGYTF
TRBJ2-6 NA NA TRBV9 TGTGCCAGCAGCGTAGGAGTAGCTGTTGGGGCCAACGTCCTGACTTTC CASSVGVAVGANVLTF
TRBJ1-2 NA NA TRBV19 TGTGCCAGTCGACCTCGTACGGGGATATATGGCTACACCTTC CASRPRTGIYGYTF
TRBJ1-4 TRBD1 NA TRBV6-1 TGTGCCAGCAGTGTAAACAGGGGAAATGAAAAACTGTTTTTT CASSVNRGNEKLFF
TRBJ1-1 TRBD1 NA TRBV5-1 TGCGCCAGCAGCTTGATGGGTCCGGGACAGCAGAACACTGAAGCTTTCTTT CASSLMGPGQQNTEAFF
TRBJ1-2 NA NA TRBV9 TGTGCCAGCAGCCCTTTAGGGGGAAAATCCTATGGCTACACCTTC CASSPLGGKSYGYTF
TRBJ1-2 TRBD1 NA TRBV5-6 TGTGCCAGCACCTGGGACAGGTATGGCTACACCTTC CASTWDRYGYTF
TRBJ1-1 NA once TRBV7-9 TGTGCCAGCAGCTTAGTTGGCACCCCTGAAGCTTTCTTT CASSLVGTPEAFF
TRBJ2-7 NA NA TRBV4-1 TGCGCCAGCAGCCAAGGAGGATTCTCGGGCGAGCAGTACTTC CASSQGGFSGEQYF
TRBJ2-7 TRBD2 NA TRBV4-3 TGCGCCAGCAGCCCCTCGGGGGGACGTCCCTCCTACGAGCAGTACTTC CASSPSGGRPSYEQYF
TRBJ2-1 TRBD1 NA TRBV7-9 TGTGCCAGCAAGGACAGGGGGGGGAATGAGCAGTTCTTC CASKDRGGNEQFF
TRBJ1-2 NA NA TRBV25-1 TGTGCCAGCAGTGAACGATTCGACAGTTACTATGGCTACACCTTC CASSERFDSYYGYTF
TRBJ1-1 NA NA TRBV6-1 TGTGCCAGCAGTGGGGACTGGAATGAAGCTTTCTTT CASSGDWNEAFF
TRBJ2-7 NA NA TRBV4-3 TGCGCCAGCAGCCAAGACAGGGCCTACGAGCAGTACTTC CASSQDRAYEQYF
TRBJ1-1 TRBD1 NA TRBV30 TGTGCCTGGAGTGTGACAGGGAGCACTGAAGCTTTCTTT CAWSVTGSTEAFF
TRBJ2-1 TRBD1 NA TRBV5-1 TGCGCCAGCAGCCAGGGACAGGGGGCGATAGGGCAGTTCTTC CASSQGQGAIGQFF
TRBJ2-3 TRBD2 NA TRBV5-4 TGTGCCAGCAGCCTCGGGGGGGTTAGCACAGATACGCAGTATTTT CASSLGGVSTDTQYF
TRBJ1-2 TRBD1 NA TRBV4-1 TGCGCCAGCAGCCAAGTCCGGACAGGGTTTGGTGGCTACACCTTC CASSQVRTGFGGYTF
TRBJ2-7 TRBD1 NA TRBV7-3 TGTGCCAGCAGCATAGGACAGGGAAGTTACGAGCAGTACTTC CASSIGQGSYEQYF
TRBJ1-2 TRBD1 once TRBV6-5 TGTGCCAGCTCTCATACCGGGACAGGCTATGGCTACACCTTC CASSHTGTGYGYTF
TRBJ2-7 NA NA TRBV19 TGTGCCAGTAGTATTACAGTATCCTACGAGCAGTACTTC CASSITVSYEQYF
TRBJ1-2 TRBD1 NA TRBV7-9 TGTGCCAGCAGCGGGGACAGAATTAACTATGGCTACACCTTC CASSGDRINYGYTF
TRBJ2-3 TRBD1 NA TRBV18 TGTGCCAGCTCACCTGGGTACAGGGGGCGCACAGATACGCAGTATTTT CASSPGYRGRTDTQYF
TRBJ2-2 TRBD1 NA TRBV5-1 TGCGCCAGCAGCAGCGGGACAGGGGGCGCGACCGGGGAGCTGTTTTTT CASSSGTGGATGELFF
TRBJ1-2 NA few TRBV30 TGTGCCTTTCAACAGGGAGACGGCGGCTACACCTTC CAFQQGDGGYTF